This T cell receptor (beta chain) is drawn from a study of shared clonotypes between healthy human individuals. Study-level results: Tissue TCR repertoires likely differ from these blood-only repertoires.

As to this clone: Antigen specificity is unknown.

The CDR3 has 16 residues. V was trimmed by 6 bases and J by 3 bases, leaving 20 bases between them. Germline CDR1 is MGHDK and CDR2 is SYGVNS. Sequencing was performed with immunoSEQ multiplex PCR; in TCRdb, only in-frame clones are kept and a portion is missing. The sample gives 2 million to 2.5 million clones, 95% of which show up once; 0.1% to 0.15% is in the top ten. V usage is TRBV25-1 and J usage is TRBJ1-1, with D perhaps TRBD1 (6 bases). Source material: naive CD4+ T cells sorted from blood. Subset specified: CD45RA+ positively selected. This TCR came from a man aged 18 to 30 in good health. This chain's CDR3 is CASSSTGLKSDTEAFF. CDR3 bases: TGTGCCAGCAGCTCGACAGGTCTAAAAAGTGACACTGAAGCTTTCTTT.